This T cell receptor (beta chain) is from a study of blood T cell repertoires in COVID-19. Germline V gene sequence: CDR1 LGHDT, CDR2 YNNKEL (reference sequence). J gave up 7 bases and V 5 bases, and 11 bases lay outside the gene matches. The CDR3 extends over 16 amino acids. Repertoires were generated with immunoSEQ multiplex PCR, while TCRdb's copy carries only in-frame clones and drops some. The sample comprises 170,000 or so clones, 75% to 85% of which are singletons, and roughly 1.4% rests with the top ten. This sequence originates from a human donor in a cohort sampled during active COVID-19. The chain is built from TRBV3-1 (or the pseudogene TRBV3-2) and TRBJ1-6, with 7 bases identical to TRBD1. Material: peripheral blood. CDR3 nucleotides: TGTGCCAGCAGCGAAAAAGGGGGCGCGGGAAATTCACCCCTCCACTTT. Protein: CASSEKGGAGNSPLHF.